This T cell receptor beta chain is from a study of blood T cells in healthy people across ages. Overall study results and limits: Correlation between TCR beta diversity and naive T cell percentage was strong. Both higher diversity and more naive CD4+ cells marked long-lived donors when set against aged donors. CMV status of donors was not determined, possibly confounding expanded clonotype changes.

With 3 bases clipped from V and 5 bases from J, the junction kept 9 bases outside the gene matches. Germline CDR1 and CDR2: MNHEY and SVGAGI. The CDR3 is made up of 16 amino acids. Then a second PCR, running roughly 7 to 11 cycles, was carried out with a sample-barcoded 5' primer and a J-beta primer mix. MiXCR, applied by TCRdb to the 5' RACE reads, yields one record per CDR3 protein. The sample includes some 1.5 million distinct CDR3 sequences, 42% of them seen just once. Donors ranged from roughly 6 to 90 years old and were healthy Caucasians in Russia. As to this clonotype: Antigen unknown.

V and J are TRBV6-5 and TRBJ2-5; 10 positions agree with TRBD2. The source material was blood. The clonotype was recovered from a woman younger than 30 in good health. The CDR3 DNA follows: TGTGCCAGCAGTTATCTAGCGGGAGAGAGGGCGGAGACCCAGTACTTC. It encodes CASSYLAGERAETQYF.